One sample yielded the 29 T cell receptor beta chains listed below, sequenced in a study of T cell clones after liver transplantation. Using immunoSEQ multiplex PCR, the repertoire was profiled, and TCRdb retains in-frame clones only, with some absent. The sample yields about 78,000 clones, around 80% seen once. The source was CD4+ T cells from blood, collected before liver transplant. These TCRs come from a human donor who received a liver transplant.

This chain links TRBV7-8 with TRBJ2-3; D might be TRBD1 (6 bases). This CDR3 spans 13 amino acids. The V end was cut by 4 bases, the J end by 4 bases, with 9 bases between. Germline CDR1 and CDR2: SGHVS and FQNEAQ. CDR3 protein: CASSSRTADTQYF. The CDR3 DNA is TGTGCCAGCAGCTCCCGGACAGCAGATACGCAGTATTTT.

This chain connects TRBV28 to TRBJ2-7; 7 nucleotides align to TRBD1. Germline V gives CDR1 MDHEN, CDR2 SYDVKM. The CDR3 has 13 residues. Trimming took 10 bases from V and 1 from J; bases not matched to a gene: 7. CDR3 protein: CATRDSVSYEQYF. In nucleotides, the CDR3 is TGTGCCACCAGGGACAGCGTTTCCTACGAGCAGTACTTC.

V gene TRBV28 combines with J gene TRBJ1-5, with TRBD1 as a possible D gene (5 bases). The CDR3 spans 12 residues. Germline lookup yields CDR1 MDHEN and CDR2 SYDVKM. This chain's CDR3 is CTSSQGSQPQHF. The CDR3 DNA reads TGTACCTCCTCCCAGGGTAGTCAGCCCCAGCATTTT.

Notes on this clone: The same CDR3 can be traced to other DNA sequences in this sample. The CDR3 DNA follows: TGCGCCAGCAGCTTGGGGGCACAAGAGACCCAGTACTTC. It yields the protein CASSLGAQETQYF. The V and J genes are TRBV5-1 and TRBJ2-5; D ambiguous. This CDR3 is 13 amino acids long. CDR1 and CDR2 (germline): SGHRS, YFSETQ. The ends were cut back, 0 bases at V and 2 bases at J, with 5 bases in the middle.

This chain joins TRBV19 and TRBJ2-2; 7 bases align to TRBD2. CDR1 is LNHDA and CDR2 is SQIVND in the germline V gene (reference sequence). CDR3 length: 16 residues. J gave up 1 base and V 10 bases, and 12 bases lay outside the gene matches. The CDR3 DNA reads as TGTGCCACAATGGCACGGGACTACCAGAACACCGGGGAGCTGTTTTTT. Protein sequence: CATMARDYQNTGELFF.

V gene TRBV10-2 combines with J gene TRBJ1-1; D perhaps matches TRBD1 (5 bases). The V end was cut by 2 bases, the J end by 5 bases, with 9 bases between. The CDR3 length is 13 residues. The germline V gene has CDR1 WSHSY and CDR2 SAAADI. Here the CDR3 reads CASSETRGTEAFF. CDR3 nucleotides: TGCGCCAGCAGTGAGACGAGGGGAACTGAAGCTTTCTTT.

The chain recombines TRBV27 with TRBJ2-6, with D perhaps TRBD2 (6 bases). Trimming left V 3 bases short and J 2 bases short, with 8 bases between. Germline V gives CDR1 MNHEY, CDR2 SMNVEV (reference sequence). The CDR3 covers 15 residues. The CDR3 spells CASSLGGTGANVLTF. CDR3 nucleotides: TGTGCCAGCAGTTTGGGGGGTACTGGGGCCAACGTCCTGACTTTC.

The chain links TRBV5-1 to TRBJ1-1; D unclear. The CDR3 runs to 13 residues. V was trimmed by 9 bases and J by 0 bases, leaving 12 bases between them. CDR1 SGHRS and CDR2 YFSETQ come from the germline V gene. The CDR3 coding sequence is TGCGCCACCCGACGGCTACTGAACACTGAAGCTTTCTTT. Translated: CATRRLLNTEAFF.

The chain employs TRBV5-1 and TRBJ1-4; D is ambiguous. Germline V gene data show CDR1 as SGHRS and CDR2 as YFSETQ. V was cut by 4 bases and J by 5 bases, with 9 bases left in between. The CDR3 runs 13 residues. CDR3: CASSRERNEKLFF. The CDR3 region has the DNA TGCGCCAGCAGCCGGGAGCGCAATGAAAAACTGTTTTTT.

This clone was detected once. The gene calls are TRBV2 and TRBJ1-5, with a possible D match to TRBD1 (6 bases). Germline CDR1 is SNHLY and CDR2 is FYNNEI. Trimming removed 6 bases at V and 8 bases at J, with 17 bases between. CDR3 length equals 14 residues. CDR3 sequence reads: CASRGGGGLEPQHF. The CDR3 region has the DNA TGTGCCAGCAGGGGGGGAGGGGGATTGGAGCCCCAGCATTTT.

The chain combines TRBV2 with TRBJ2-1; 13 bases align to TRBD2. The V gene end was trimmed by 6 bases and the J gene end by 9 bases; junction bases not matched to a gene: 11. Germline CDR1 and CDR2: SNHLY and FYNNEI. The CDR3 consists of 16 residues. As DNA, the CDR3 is TGTGCCAGCAGATGGAGGACTAGCGGGAGTATCGGTGAGCAGTTCTTC. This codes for CASRWRTSGSIGEQFF.

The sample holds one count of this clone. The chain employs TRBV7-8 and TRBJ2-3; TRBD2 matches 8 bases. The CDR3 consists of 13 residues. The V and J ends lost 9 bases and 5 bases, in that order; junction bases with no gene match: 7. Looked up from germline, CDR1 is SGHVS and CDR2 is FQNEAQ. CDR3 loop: CASNPGGQDTQYF. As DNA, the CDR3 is TGTGCCAGTAATCCGGGGGGGCAAGATACGCAGTATTTT.

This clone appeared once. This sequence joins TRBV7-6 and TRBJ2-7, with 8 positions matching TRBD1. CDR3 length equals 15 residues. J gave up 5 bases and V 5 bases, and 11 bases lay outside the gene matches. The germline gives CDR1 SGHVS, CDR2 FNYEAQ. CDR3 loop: CASSPTWTGPHEQYF. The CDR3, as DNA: TGTGCCAGCAGCCCTACGTGGACAGGGCCCCACGAGCAGTACTTC.

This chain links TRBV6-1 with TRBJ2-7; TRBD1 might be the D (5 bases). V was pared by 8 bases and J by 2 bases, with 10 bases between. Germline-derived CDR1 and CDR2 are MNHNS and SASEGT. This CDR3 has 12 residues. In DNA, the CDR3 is TGTGCCAGCTCAGCAGGGCCCTACGAGCAGTACTTC. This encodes CASSAGPYEQYF.

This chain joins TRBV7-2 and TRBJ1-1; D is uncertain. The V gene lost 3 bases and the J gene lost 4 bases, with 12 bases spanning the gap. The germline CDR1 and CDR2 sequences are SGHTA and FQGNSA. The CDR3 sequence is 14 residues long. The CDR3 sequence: CASSFSSRSTEAFF. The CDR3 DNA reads TGTGCCAGCAGCTTCTCCTCAAGGTCCACTGAAGCTTTCTTT. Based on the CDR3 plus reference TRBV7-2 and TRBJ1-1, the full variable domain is GAGVSQSPSNKVTEKGKDVELRCDPISGHTALYWYRQSLGQGLEFLIYFQGNSAPDKSGLPSDRFSAERTGGSVSTLTIQRTQQEDSAVYLCASSFSSRSTEAFFGQGTRLTVV.

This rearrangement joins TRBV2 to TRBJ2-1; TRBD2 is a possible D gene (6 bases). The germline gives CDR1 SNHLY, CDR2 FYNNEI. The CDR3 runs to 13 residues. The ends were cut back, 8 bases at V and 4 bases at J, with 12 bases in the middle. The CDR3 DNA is TGTGCCAGCCGAAAGCGGGCGTACAATGAGCAGTTCTTC. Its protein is CASRKRAYNEQFF.

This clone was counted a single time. CDR3 coding DNA: TGTGCCAGCAGTGAAGCGCGGCGGGCCCAACGGGATGAGCAGTTCTTC. Translated: CASSEARRAQRDEQFF. V gene TRBV6-1 combines with J gene TRBJ2-1, with D tentatively TRBD2 (5 bases). Trimming removed 0 bases at V and 8 bases at J, with 17 bases between. The CDR3 spans 16 residues. Germline V gene lookup returns CDR1 MNHNS and CDR2 SASEGT.

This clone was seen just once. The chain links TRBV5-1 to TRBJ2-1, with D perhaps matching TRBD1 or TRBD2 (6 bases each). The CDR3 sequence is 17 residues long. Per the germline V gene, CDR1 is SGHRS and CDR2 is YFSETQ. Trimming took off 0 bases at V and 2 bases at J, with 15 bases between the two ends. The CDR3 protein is CASSLALTGRTYNEQFF. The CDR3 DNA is TGCGCCAGCAGCTTGGCCCTTACAGGGAGGACCTACAATGAGCAGTTCTTC.

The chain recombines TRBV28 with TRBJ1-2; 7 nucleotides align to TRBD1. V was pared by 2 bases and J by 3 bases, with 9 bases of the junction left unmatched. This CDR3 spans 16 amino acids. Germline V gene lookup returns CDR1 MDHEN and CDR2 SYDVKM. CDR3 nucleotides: TGTGCCAGCAGTTTAAACCCCCAGGGGGGGGACTATGGCTACACCTTC. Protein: CASSLNPQGGDYGYTF.

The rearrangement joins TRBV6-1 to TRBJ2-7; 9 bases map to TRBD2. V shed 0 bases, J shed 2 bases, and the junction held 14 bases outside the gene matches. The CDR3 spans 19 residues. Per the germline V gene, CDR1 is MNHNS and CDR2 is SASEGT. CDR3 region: CASSEAGLAGDRGPYEQYF. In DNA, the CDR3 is TGTGCCAGCAGTGAAGCAGGGTTAGCGGGAGACCGCGGCCCCTACGAGCAGTACTTC.

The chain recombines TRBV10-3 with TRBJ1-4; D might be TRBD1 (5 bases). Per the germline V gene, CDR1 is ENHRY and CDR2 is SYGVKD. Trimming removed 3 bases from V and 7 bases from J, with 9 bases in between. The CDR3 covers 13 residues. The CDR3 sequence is CAISDRVGEKLFF. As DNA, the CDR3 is TGTGCCATCAGTGACAGGGTCGGTGAAAAACTGTTTTTT.

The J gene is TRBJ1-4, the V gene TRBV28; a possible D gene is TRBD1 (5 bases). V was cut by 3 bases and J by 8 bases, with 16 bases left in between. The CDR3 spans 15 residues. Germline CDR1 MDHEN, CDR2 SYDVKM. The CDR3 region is CASSFVGVGSEKLFF. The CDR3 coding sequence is TGTGCCAGCAGTTTTGTAGGGGTCGGATCCGAAAAACTGTTTTTT.

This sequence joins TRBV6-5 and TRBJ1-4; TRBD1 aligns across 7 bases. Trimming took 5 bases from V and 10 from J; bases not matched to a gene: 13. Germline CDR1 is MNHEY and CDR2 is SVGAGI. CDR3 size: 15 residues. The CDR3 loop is CASSPPGQLFGKLFF. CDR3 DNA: TGTGCCAGCAGTCCGCCGGGACAGCTTTTCGGAAAACTGTTTTTT.

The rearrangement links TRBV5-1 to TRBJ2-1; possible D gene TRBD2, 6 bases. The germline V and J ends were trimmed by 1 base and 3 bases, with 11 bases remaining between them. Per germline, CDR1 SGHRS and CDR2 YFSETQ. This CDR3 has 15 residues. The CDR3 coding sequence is TGCGCCAGCAGCTTGTCAGCTAGCGACTACAATGAGCAGTTCTTC. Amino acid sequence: CASSLSASDYNEQFF.

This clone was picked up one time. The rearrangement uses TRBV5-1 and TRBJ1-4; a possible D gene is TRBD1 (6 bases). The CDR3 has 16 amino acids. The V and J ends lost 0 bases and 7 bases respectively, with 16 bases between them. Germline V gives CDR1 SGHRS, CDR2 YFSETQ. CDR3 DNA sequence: TGCGCCAGCAGCTTGGCCCAGGGGATGGGTCTTGAAAAACTGTTTTTT. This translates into CASSLAQGMGLEKLFF.

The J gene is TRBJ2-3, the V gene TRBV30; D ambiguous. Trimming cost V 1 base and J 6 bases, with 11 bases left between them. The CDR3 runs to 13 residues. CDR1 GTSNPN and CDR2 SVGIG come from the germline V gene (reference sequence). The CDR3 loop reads CAWSAGTRDTQYF. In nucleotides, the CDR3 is TGTGCCTGGAGTGCGGGCACCCGGGATACGCAGTATTTT.

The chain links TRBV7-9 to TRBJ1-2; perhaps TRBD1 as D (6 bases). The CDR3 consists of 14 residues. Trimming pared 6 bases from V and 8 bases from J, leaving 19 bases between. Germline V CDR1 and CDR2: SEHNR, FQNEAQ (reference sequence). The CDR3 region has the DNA TGTGCCAGCAGGATCTCAGGGGCAGGGAGGGGCTACACCTTC. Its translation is CASRISGAGRGYTF.

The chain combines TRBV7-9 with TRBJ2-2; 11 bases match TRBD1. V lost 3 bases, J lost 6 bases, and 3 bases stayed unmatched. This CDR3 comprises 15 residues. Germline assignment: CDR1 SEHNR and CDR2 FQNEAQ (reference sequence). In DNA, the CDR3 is TGTGCCAGCAGCTTCCGGGACAGGGGGGCCGGGGAGCTGTTTTTT. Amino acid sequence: CASSFRDRGAGELFF.

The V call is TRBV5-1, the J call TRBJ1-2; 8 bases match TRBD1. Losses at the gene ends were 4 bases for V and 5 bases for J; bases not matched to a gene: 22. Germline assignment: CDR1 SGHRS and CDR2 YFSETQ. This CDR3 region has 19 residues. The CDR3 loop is CASSAPPRTGQEGAYGYTF. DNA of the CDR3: TGCGCCAGCAGCGCGCCGCCCCGGACAGGGCAAGAGGGGGCATATGGCTACACCTTC.